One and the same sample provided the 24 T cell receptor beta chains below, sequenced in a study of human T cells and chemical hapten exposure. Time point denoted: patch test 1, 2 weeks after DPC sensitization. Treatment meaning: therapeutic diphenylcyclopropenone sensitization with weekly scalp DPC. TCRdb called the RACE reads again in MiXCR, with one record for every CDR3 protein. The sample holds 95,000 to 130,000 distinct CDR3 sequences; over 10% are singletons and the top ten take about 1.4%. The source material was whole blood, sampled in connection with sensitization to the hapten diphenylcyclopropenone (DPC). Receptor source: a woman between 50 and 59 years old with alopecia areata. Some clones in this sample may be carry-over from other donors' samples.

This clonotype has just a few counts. This CDR3 reads CASSAGGAGANVLTF. The CDR3 region has the DNA TGCGCCAGCAGTGCAGGGGGGGCCGGGGCCAACGTCCTGACTTTC. The V gene is TRBV10-1, the J gene TRBJ2-6; possibly TRBD1 or TRBD2 for D (7 bases each). Trimming removed 4 bases at V and 4 bases at J, with 11 bases between. Germline V lookup: CDR1 WNHNN, CDR2 SYGVQD (reference sequence). This CDR3 contains 15 residues.

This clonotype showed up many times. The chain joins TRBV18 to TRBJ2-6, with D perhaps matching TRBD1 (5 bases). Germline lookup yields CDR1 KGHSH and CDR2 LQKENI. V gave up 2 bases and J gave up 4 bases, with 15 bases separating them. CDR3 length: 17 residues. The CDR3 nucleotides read TGTGCCAGCTCACCAAGGGGCATGGCGCGGGGGGCCAACGTCCTGACTTTC. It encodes CASSPRGMARGANVLTF.

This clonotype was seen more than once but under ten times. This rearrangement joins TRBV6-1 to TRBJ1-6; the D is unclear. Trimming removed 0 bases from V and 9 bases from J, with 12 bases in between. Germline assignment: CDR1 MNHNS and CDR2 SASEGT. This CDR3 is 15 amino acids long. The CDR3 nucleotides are TGTGCCAGCAGTGAAGCGCAACCGGGGAGTTCACCCCTCCACTTT. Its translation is CASSEAQPGSSPLHF.

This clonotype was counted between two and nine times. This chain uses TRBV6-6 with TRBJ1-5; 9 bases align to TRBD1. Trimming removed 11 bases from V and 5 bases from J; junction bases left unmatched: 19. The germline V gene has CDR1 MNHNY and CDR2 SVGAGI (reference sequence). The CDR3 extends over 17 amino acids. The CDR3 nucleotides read TGTGCCGTTAGTTCCATCTGGGACAGGGTGTCTGATCAGCCCCAGCATTTT. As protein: CAVSSIWDRVSDQPQHF.

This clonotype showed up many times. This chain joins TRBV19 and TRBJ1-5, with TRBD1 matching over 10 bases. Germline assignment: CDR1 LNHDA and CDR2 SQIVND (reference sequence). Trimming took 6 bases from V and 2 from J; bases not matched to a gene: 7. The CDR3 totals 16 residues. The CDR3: CASRQTGTGGNQPQHF. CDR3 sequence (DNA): TGTGCCAGTAGACAAACCGGGACAGGGGGCAATCAGCCCCAGCATTTT.

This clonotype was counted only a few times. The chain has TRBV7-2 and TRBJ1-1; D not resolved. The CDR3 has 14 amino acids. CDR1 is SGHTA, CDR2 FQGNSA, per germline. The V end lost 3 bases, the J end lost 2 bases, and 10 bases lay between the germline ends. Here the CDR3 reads CASSFGSRNTEAFF. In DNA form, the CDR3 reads TGTGCCAGCAGCTTCGGCAGCCGAAACACTGAAGCTTTCTTT. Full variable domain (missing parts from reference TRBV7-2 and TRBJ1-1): GAGVSQSPSNKVTEKGKDVELRCDPISGHTALYWYRQSLGQGLEFLIYFQGNSAPDKSGLPSDRFSAERTGGSVSTLTIQRTQQEDSAVYLCASSFGSRNTEAFFGQGTRLTVV.

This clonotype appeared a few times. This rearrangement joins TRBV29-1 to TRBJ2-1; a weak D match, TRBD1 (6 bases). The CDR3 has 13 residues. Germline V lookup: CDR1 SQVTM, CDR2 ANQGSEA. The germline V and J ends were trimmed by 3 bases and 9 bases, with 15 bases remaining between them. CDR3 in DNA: TGCAGCGTTGACCATGACAGGATCGGTGAGCAGTTCTTC. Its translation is CSVDHDRIGEQFF.

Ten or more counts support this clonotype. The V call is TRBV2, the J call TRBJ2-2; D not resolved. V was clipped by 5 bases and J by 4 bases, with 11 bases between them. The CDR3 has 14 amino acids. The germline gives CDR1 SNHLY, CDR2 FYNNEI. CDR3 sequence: CASSPTPGTGELFF. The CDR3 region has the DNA TGTGCCAGCAGTCCCACCCCTGGCACCGGGGAGCTGTTTTTT. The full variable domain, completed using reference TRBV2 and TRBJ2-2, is EPEVTQTPSHQVTQMGQEVILRCVPISNHLYFYWYRQILGQKVEFLVSFYNNEISEKSEIFDDQFSVERPDGSNFTLKIRSTKLEDSAMYFCASSPTPGTGELFFGEGSRLTVL.

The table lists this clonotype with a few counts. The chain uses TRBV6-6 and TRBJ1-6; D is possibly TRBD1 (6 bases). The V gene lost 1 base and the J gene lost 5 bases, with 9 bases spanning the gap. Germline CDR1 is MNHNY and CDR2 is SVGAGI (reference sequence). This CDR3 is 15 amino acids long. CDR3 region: CASSYFRTDNSPLHF. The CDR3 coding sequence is TGTGCCAGCAGTTACTTCCGGACAGATAATTCACCCCTCCACTTT.

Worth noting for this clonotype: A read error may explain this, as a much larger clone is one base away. CDR3 nucleotide sequence: TGTGCCAGCAGTTTAGAGTCGGGATTAGACTGGGACACTGAAGCTTTCTTT. Protein sequence: CASSLESGLDWDTEAFF. V gene TRBV28 combines with J gene TRBJ1-1, with D unresolved. The V gene lost 2 bases and the J gene lost 3 bases, with 19 bases spanning the gap. CDR3 size: 17 residues. CDR1 is MDHEN and CDR2 is SYDVKM in the germline V gene.

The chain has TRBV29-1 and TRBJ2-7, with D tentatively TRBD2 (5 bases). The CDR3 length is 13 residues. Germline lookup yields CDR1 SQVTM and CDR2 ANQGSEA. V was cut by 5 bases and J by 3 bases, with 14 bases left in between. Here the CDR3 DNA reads TGCAGCGTTTTAGGGAGTAATAGCTACGAGCAGTACTTC. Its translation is CSVLGSNSYEQYF.

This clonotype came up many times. CDR3 bases: TGTGCCAGCAGACCGGGACAGGGGATGAGCCGGACCCAGTACTTC. Its translation is CASRPGQGMSRTQYF. The chain recombines TRBV6-5 with TRBJ2-5; 10 bases map to TRBD1. Germline V gene sequence: CDR1 MNHEY, CDR2 SVGAGI. V shed 6 bases and J 7 bases; nucleotides not matched to a gene: 11. The CDR3 extends over 15 amino acids.

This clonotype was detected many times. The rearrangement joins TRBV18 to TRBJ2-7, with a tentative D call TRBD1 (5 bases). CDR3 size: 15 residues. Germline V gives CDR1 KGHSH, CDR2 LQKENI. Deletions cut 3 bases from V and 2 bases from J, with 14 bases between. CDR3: CASSPSTASPYEQYF. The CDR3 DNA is TGTGCCAGCTCACCTTCGACAGCTAGTCCCTACGAGCAGTACTTC.

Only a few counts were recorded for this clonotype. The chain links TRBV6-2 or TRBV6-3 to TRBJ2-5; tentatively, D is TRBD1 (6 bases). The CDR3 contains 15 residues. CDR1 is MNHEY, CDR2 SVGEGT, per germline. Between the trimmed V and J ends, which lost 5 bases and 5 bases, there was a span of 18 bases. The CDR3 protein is CASSTSGATGETQYF. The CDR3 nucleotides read TGTGCCAGCAGTACGTCCGGGGCCACAGGGGAGACCCAGTACTTC.

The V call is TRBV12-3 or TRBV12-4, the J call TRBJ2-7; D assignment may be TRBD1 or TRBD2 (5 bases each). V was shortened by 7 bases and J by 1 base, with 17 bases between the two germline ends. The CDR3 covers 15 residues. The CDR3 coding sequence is TGTGCCAGCACCTGGGGCACCCCGGGGTCCTACGAGCAGTACTTC. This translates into CASTWGTPGSYEQYF.

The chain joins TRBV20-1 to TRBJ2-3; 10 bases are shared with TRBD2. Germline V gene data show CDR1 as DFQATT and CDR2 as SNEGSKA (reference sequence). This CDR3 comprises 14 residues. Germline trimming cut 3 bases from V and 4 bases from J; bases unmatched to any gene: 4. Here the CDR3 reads CSARESGRADTQYF. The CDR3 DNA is TGCAGTGCTAGGGAGAGCGGGAGGGCAGATACGCAGTATTTT.

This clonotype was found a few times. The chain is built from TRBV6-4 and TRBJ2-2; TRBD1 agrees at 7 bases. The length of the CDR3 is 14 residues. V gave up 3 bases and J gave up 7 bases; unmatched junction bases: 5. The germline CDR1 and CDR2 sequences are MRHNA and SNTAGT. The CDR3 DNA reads TGTGCCAGCAGTGAAGACTACAGGGGCGGGGAGCTGTTTTTT. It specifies CASSEDYRGGELFF.

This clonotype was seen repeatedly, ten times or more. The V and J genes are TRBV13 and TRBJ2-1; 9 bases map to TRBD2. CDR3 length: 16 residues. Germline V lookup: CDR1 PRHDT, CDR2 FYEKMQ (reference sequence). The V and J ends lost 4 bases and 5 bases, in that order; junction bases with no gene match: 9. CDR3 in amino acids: CASSSLRLAENNEQFF. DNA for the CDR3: TGTGCCAGCAGCTCTCTTCGACTAGCGGAAAACAATGAGCAGTTCTTC.

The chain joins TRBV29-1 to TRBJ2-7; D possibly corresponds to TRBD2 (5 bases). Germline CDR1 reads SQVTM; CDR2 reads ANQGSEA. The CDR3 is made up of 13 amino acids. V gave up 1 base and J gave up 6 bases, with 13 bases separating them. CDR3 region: CSVEGPRAGEQYF. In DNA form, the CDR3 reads TGCAGCGTTGAAGGACCGAGGGCCGGCGAGCAGTACTTC.

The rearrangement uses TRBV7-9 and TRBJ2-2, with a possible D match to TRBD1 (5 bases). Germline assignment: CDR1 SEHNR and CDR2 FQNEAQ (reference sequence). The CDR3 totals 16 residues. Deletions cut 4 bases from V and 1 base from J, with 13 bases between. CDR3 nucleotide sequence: TGTGCCAGCAGCTATTCCCTCGGACAGAACACCGGGGAGCTGTTTTTT. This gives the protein CASSYSLGQNTGELFF.

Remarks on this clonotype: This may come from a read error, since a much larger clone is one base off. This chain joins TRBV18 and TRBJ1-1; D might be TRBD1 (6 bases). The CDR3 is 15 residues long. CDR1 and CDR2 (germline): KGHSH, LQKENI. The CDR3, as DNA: TGTGCCAGCTCACCCAGTGAGCAGGGGAGCACTGAAGCTTCCTTT. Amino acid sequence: CASSPSEQGSTEASF.

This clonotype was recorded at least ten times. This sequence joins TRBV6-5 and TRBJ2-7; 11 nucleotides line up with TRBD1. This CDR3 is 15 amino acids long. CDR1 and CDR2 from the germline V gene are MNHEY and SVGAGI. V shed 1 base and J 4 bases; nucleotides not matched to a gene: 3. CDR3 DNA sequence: TGTGCCAGCAGTTACTGGACAGGGGGCAATTACGAGCAGTACTTC. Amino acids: CASSYWTGGNYEQYF.

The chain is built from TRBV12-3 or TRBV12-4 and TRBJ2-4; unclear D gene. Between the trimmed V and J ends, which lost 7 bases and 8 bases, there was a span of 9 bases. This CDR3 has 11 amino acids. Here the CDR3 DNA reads TGTGCCAGCACCACTCAGGACATTCAGTACTTC. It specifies CASTTQDIQYF.

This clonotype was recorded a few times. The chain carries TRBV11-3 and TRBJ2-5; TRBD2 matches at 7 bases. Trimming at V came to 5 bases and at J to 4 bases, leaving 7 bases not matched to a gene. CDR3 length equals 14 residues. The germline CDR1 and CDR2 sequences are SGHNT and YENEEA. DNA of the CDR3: TGTGCCAGCAGCGCTGGGACTAATGGAGAGACCCAGTACTTC. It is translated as CASSAGTNGETQYF.